One T cell receptor beta chain is described in this entry. Investigators isolated RNA and reverse transcribed it into cDNA to act as the sequencing template. Measured with immunoSEQ multiplex PCR; TCRdb has only the in-frame clones, and not every one. The table shows 150,000 to 200,000 clones, with 63% occurring only once. The data derive from a study of CD8+ T cells in alopecia areata. Germline-derived CDR1 and CDR2 are GTSNPN and SVGIG (reference sequence). CDR3 length: 13 residues. V lost 5 bases and J lost 6, with 14 bases in between. Sequencing used CD4+ T cells sorted from blood, obtained at week 0. V gene TRBV30 combines with J gene TRBJ1-5; D gene uncertain. The sequence came from a human donor with alopecia areata. The CDR3: CAWGPGEPQPQHF. CDR3 DNA: TGTGCCTGGGGCCCCGGGGAGCCTCAGCCCCAGCATTTT.